This passage covers 14 T cell receptor beta chains from one sample sequenced in a study of shared clonotypes between healthy human individuals. The table came from immunoSEQ multiplex PCR; TCRdb's copy has only in-frame clones and leaves some out. The data contain millions of clones, more than 80% of them seen just once; the ten biggest clones take up 0.14%. The sequenced sample consisted of naive CD4+ T cells sorted from blood. Subset indicated: CD45RA+ positively selected. Receptor source: a man between 18 and 35 years old in good health.

This clone was seen a single time. The V call is TRBV7-9, the J call TRBJ1-1; D is perhaps TRBD1 (5 bases). This CDR3 has 14 amino acids. The V gene's germline CDR1 is SEHNR and CDR2 FQNEAQ (reference sequence). Trimming shortened V by 4 bases and J by 8 bases, and 17 bases separated the two germline ends. The chain's CDR3 is CASSSNMPEGEAFF. The DNA for the CDR3 is TGTGCCAGCAGCTCTAACATGCCCGAGGGGGAAGCTTTCTTT.

J is TRBJ1-6 and V is TRBV18; possible D gene TRBD1, 6 bases. Between the trimmed V and J ends, which lost 5 bases and 10 bases, there was a span of 24 bases. CDR3 length: 17 amino acids. Germline CDR1 and CDR2: KGHSH and LQKENI. The CDR3 spells CASSTTRLQGIESPLHF. The CDR3 DNA follows: TGTGCCAGCTCAACCACCAGACTTCAGGGGATTGAGTCACCCCTCCACTTT.

This chain joins TRBV5-4 and TRBJ2-1; D ambiguous. This CDR3 is 16 amino acids long. The ends were cut back, 0 bases at V and 4 bases at J, with 14 bases in the middle. CDR1 is SGHNT, CDR2 YYREEE, per germline (reference sequence). The CDR3 region has the DNA TGTGCCAGCAGCTTGGGAGCGTCGAAGGAATACAATGAGCAGTTCTTC. Translated, it gives CASSLGASKEYNEQFF.

The chain combines TRBV7-9 with TRBJ1-4; 8 bases are a match to TRBD1. CDR1 and CDR2 from the germline V gene are SEHNR and FQNEAQ (reference sequence). The CDR3 covers 14 residues. V was clipped by 5 bases and J by 8 bases; unmatched bases: 7. In DNA, the CDR3 is TGTGCCAGCAGCGGAATAGACAGGGGCGAAAAACTGTTTTTT. It translates to CASSGIDRGEKLFF. Full variable domain (remainder filled in from reference TRBV7-9 and TRBJ1-4): DTGVSQNPRHKITKRGQNVTFRCDPISEHNRLYWYRQTLGQGPEFLTYFQNEAQLEKSRLLSDRFSAERPKGSFSTLEIQRTEQGDSAMYLCASSGIDRGEKLFFGSGTQLSVL.

For this clone: An end of the junction differs from the germline gene, which may be a read error. V is TRBV5-4 and J is TRBJ2-5; 8 positions agree with TRBD1. Germline lookup yields CDR1 SGHNT and CDR2 YYREEE (reference sequence). The CDR3 extends over 16 amino acids. Here the CDR3 DNA reads TGTGCCAGCAGCTCTAATGTGGACAGGGCTGAAGAGACCCGGTACTTC. Its protein is CASSSNVDRAEETRYF.

The chain joins TRBV4-2 to TRBJ1-6; D may be TRBD1 (5 bases). CDR3 size: 15 residues. V was cut by 4 bases and J by 10 bases, with 17 bases left in between. CDR1 is LGHNA and CDR2 is YNFKEQ in the germline V gene. CDR3 bases: TGTGCCAGCAGCCGACTCAGGGACGACAGATCACCCCTCCACTTT. The encoded protein is CASSRLRDDRSPLHF.

For this clone: The sample carries other DNA sequences with the same CDR3. The chain links TRBV6-1 to TRBJ2-3; D remains unclear. Germline loops: CDR1 MNHNS, CDR2 SASEGT. V lost 6 bases and J 0 bases, leaving 4 bases between the germline ends. The length of the CDR3 is 12 residues. CDR3 sequence: CASRGSTDTQYF. The CDR3 DNA sequence: TGTGCCAGCAGGGGGAGCACAGATACGCAGTATTTT.

V gene TRBV2 combines with J gene TRBJ2-7; tentative D call: TRBD2 (6 bases). This CDR3 region has 14 residues. V was clipped by 5 bases and J by 4 bases, with 15 bases between them. CDR1 is SNHLY, CDR2 FYNNEI, per germline. The CDR3 DNA reads TGTGCCAGCAGTCCCGGGACTTGGGCATACGAGCAGTACTTC. This gives the protein CASSPGTWAYEQYF.

The chain carries TRBV6-5 and TRBJ2-7, with a possible D match to TRBD2 (7 bases). The CDR3 consists of 13 residues. Germline V gives CDR1 MNHEY, CDR2 SVGAGI. With 6 bases removed from V and 6 bases from J, the gap between germline ends came to 15 bases. In nucleotides, the CDR3 is TGTGCCAGCAGCCGGGGGAGGGGGAGCGAGCAGTACTTC. Its protein is CASSRGRGSEQYF.

The chain links TRBV11-2 to TRBJ2-3; D perhaps matches TRBD2 (5 bases). The germline V gene has CDR1 SGHAT and CDR2 FQNNGV. The V end lost 6 bases, the J end lost 5 bases, and 9 bases lay between the germline ends. The CDR3 sequence is 12 residues long. CDR3 in amino acids: CASRPGLDTQYF. DNA for the CDR3: TGTGCCAGCAGGCCGGGGTTAGATACGCAGTATTTT.

This chain uses TRBV7-9 with TRBJ2-3; TRBD2 matches at 7 bases. Germline loops: CDR1 SEHNR, CDR2 FQNEAQ (reference sequence). V gave up 2 bases and J gave up 1 base; unmatched junction bases: 12. The CDR3 covers 18 residues. CDR3 region: CASSLRLRLAMGTDTQYF. CDR3 sequence (DNA): TGTGCCAGCAGCTTACGTTTACGACTAGCTATGGGCACAGATACGCAGTATTTT. The full variable domain, with the rest looked up from reference TRBV7-9 and TRBJ2-3, is DTGVSQNPRHKITKRGQNVTFRCDPISEHNRLYWYRQTLGQGPEFLTYFQNEAQLEKSRLLSDRFSAERPKGSFSTLEIQRTEQGDSAMYLCASSLRLRLAMGTDTQYFGPGTRLTVL.

In its sample, this clone was seen a few times. Written as DNA, the CDR3 is TGTGCCAGTAGGACAGGACTCAATCAGCCCCAGCATTTT. Its translation: CASRTGLNQPQHF. V is TRBV19 and J is TRBJ1-5, with D perhaps matching TRBD1 (6 bases). CDR3 length equals 13 residues. The germline V gene encodes CDR1 LNHDA and CDR2 SQIVND (reference sequence). The V and J ends lost 6 bases and 3 bases respectively, with 9 bases between them.

The V call is TRBV7-2, the J call TRBJ2-5, with TRBD2 as a possible D gene (6 bases). Looked up from germline, CDR1 is SGHTA and CDR2 is FQGNSA. With 5 bases removed from V and 2 bases from J, the gap between germline ends came to 12 bases. This CDR3 has 14 residues. The CDR3 DNA reads TGTGCCAGCAGCCTAGGAGGGAAGCAAGAGACCCAGTACTTC. Translated, it gives CASSLGGKQETQYF.

This clone was observed once. The chain employs TRBV18 and TRBJ2-7; perhaps D is TRBD1 or TRBD2 (5 bases each). This CDR3 spans 17 amino acids. Germline lookup yields CDR1 KGHSH and CDR2 LQKENI. V lost 3 bases to trimming and J lost 5 bases, with 23 bases between them. CDR3 in DNA: TGTGCCAGCTCACCTCTCCCTGGGGGAATAAGCCCTCACGAGCAGTACTTC. This sequence encodes CASSPLPGGISPHEQYF.